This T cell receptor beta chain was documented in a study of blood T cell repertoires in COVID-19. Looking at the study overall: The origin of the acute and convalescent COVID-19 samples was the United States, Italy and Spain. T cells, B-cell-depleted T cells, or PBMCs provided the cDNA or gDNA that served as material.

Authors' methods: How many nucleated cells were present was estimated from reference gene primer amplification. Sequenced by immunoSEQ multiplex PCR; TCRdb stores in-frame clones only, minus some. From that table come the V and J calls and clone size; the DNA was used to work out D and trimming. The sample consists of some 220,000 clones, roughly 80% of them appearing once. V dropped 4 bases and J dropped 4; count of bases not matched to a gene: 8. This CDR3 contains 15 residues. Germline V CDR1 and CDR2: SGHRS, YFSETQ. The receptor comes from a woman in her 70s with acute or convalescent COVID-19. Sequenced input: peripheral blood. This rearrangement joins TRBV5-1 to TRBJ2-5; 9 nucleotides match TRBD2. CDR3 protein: CASSPAAGGLETQYF. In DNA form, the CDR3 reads TGCGCCAGCAGCCCAGCAGCGGGGGGTCTAGAGACCCAGTACTTC.